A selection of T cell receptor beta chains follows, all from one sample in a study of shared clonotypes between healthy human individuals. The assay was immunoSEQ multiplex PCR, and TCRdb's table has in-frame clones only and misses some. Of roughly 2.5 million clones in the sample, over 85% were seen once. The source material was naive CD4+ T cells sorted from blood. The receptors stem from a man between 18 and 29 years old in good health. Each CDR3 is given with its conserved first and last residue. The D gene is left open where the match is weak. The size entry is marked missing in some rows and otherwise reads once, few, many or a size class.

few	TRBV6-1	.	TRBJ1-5	TGTGCCAGCAGTGGGGTTTCCAGTCAGCCCCAGCATTTT	CASSGVSSQPQHF
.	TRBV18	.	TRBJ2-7	TGTGCCAGCTCAGGAGAGGGGGGGCTCGAGCAGTACTTC	CASSGEGGLEQYF
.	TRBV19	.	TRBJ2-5	TGTGCCAGTAACGACAGGCTCCAAGAGACCCAGTACTTC	CASNDRLQETQYF
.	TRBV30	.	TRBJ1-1	TGTGCCTGGAGTGGGGGTGGATTGACTGAAGCTTTCTTT	CAWSGGGLTEAFF
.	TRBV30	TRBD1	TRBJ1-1	TGTGCCTGGACGGATGGACAGGGGGCTTCAGCTTTCTTT	CAWTDGQGASAFF
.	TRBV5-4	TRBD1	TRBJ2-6	TGTGCCAGCAGCCCGCCGACAGGGGGCGCTGGGGCCAACGTCCTGACTTTC	CASSPPTGGAGANVLTF
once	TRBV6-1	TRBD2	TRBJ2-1	TGTGCCAGCAGTGTGATCCTAGCGGGAGAAAGTGAGCAGTTCTTC	CASSVILAGESEQFF
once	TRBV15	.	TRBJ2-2	TGTGCCACCAGCAGAGGGTATTCCGGGGAGCTGTTTTTT	CATSRGYSGELFF
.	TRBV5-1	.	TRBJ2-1	TGCGCCAGCAGCTCAATGGGAACAGCGGCCAATGAGCAGTTCTTC	CASSSMGTAANEQFF
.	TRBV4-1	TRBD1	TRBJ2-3	TGCGCCAGCAGCCCGGACAGGGGGCTCACAGATACGCAGTATTTT	CASSPDRGLTDTQYF
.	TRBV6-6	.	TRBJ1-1	TGTGCCAGCAGTCTCGCCGTGTCGCGTCCAGAAGCTTTCTTT	CASSLAVSRPEAFF
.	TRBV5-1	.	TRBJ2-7	TGCGCCAGCAGCTCAGTCGCGGGGTATCACGAGCAGTACTTC	CASSSVAGYHEQYF
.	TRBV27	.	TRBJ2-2	TGTGCCAGCAGTTTGACGGGGGCGAACACCGGGGAGCTGTTTTTT	CASSLTGANTGELFF
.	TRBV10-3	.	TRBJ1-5	TGTGCCATCAGTGAGTCTCCAGGAATCGAGCCCCAGCATTTT	CAISESPGIEPQHF
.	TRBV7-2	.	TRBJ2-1	TGTGCCAGCAGCTTCACGTCGCCTACAGTTGAGCAGTTCTTC	CASSFTSPTVEQFF
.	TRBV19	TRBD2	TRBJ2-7	TGTGCCAGTAGGAGGACTAGCGGGAGCTACGAGCAGTACTTC	CASRRTSGSYEQYF
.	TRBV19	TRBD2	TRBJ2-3	TGTGCCAGTAGTATGGGATTAGCGGGAAGAGCAGATACGCAGTATTTT	CASSMGLAGRADTQYF
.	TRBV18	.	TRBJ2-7	TGTGCCAGCTCACCAAGCGGATCCCCCTACGAGCAGTACTTC	CASSPSGSPYEQYF
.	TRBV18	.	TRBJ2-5	TGTGCCAGCTCCTCTCAAGAGACCCAGTACTTC	CASSSQETQYF